This T cell receptor beta chain comes out of a study of blood T cell repertoires in COVID-19. Study-level information: The origin of the acute and convalescent COVID-19 samples was the United States, Italy and Spain.

Clones were read by immunoSEQ multiplex PCR, and TCRdb kept only the in-frame ones, dropping some. The sample shows about 160,000 clones, 70% to 85% of them seen only once. Trimming left V 6 bases short and J 5 bases short, with 16 bases between. This CDR3 is 14 amino acids long. The germline gives CDR1 MNHNY, CDR2 SVGAGI (reference sequence). Seattle enrolled patients during active infection and tracked them longitudinally. This sequence was found in a man older than 75 with COVID-19, enrolled during active disease. The sample taken for sequencing was peripheral blood. V and J are TRBV6-6 and TRBJ1-2; D is undetermined. The CDR3: CASRHRSEVYGYTF. CDR3 nucleotides: TGTGCCAGCAGACACCGTTCAGAAGTTTATGGCTACACCTTC.